The 30 T cell receptor beta chains below come from one sample, sequenced in a study of blood T cell repertoires in COVID-19. Only in-frame clones appear in the TCRdb table, and some are missing; sequencing was by immunoSEQ multiplex PCR. The data show around 82,000 clones, with roughly 90% seen just once and around 10% held by the top ten. Sequenced sample: peripheral blood. These receptors originate from a man in his 70s with active or convalescent COVID-19.

The V gene is TRBV6-5, the J gene TRBJ1-5; D is undetermined. This CDR3 has 14 residues. The germline V gene has CDR1 MNHEY and CDR2 SVGAGI. V dropped 6 bases and J dropped 0 bases, with 9 bases sitting between them. As DNA, the CDR3 is TGTGCCAGCAGGATACTGTATAGCAATCAGCCCCAGCATTTT. Its protein product is CASRILYSNQPQHF.

The CDR3 region has the DNA TGTGCCAGCAGTACAGGGGGCTCTGGAAACACCATATATTTT. It yields the protein CASSTGGSGNTIYF. J is TRBJ1-3 and V is TRBV28, with 8 bases aligning to TRBD1. The CDR3 loop spans 14 amino acids. V was clipped by 5 bases and J by 0 bases; unmatched bases: 0. Germline V lookup: CDR1 MDHEN, CDR2 SYDVKM.

This chain connects TRBV10-1 to TRBJ1-4, with D possibly matching TRBD1 (6 bases). V was clipped by 8 bases and J by 8 bases, with 12 bases between them. The CDR3 covers 12 residues. CDR1 and CDR2 from the germline V gene are WNHNN and SYGVQD (reference sequence). The CDR3 nucleotides read TGCGCCAGCCCACAGGGTGAAGAAAAACTGTTTTTT. Protein product: CASPQGEEKLFF.

The V call is TRBV5-1, the J call TRBJ2-3; 11 bases line up with TRBD1. Germline CDR1 is SGHRS and CDR2 is YFSETQ. With 4 bases clipped from V and 1 base from J, the junction kept 5 bases outside the gene matches. The CDR3 is 16 amino acids. CDR3 nucleotides: TGCGCCAGCAGCGCCGGACAGGGGGCTGGCACAGATACGCAGTATTTT. As protein: CASSAGQGAGTDTQYF.

The chain combines TRBV30 with TRBJ2-1; a possible D gene is TRBD2 (6 bases). This CDR3 contains 12 residues. V shed 2 bases and J shed 15 bases, with 17 bases lying between them. Germline values: CDR1 GTSNPN, CDR2 SVGIG (reference sequence). The CDR3 nucleotides are TGTGCCTGGAGTACAACGGGAGATGGGCGGTTCTTC. The encoded protein is CAWSTTGDGRFF.

The chain is built from TRBV5-1 and TRBJ1-2; 7 positions match TRBD1. This CDR3 is 14 amino acids long. The V segment lost 4 bases and the J segment 6 bases; nucleotides outside the gene matches: 9. Germline assignment: CDR1 SGHRS and CDR2 YFSETQ. CDR3 in amino acids: CASSGSGQGDGYTF. For the CDR3, the DNA is TGCGCCAGCAGCGGTAGCGGCCAGGGGGATGGCTACACCTTC.

The genes are TRBV5-1 and TRBJ1-4, with D hard to call. The CDR3 is 15 residues long. Per germline, CDR1 SGHRS and CDR2 YFSETQ. V lost 4 bases and J 3 bases, leaving 13 bases between the germline ends. CDR3 nucleotide sequence: TGCGCCAGCAGCCCATACATCGCCGCTAATGAAAAACTGTTTTTT. It yields the protein CASSPYIAANEKLFF.

This chain joins TRBV5-1 and TRBJ2-5, with D unclear. Germline CDR1 SGHRS, CDR2 YFSETQ. V was clipped by 4 bases and J by 5 bases, with 15 bases between them. This CDR3 has 14 residues. CDR3 loop: CASSRPEAVETQYF. CDR3 bases: TGCGCCAGCAGCCGGCCCGAGGCGGTGGAGACCCAGTACTTC.

CDR3 region: CASSEFRTGSGNTIYF. The CDR3 DNA reads TGTGCCAGCAGTGAATTCAGAACAGGATCCGGAAACACCATATATTTT. The chain couples TRBV25-1 to TRBJ1-3, with D maybe TRBD1 (5 bases). V was clipped by 1 base and J by 4 bases, with 14 bases between them. This CDR3 spans 16 amino acids. Looked up from germline, CDR1 is MGHDK and CDR2 is SYGVNS.

V and J are TRBV28 and TRBJ1-5, with TRBD1 matching over 10 bases. The CDR3 has 14 amino acids. Trimming cost V 6 bases and J 5 bases; bases outside gene matches: 4. Germline lookup yields CDR1 MDHEN and CDR2 SYDVKM. The CDR3, as DNA: TGTGCCAGCAGCCCCGGACAGGGGGATCAGCCCCAGCATTTT. Its translation: CASSPGQGDQPQHF. The full variable domain, in which reference TRBV28 and TRBJ1-5 provide the parts outside the CDR3, is DVKVTQSSRYLVKRTGEKVFLECVQDMDHENMFWYRQDPGLGLRLIYFSYDVKMKEKGDIPEGYSVSREKKERFSLILESASTNQTSMYLCASSPGQGDQPQHFGDGTRLSIL.

This rearrangement joins TRBV7-2 to TRBJ1-3, with TRBD1 as a possible D gene (5 bases). This CDR3 has 15 residues. Germline V gives CDR1 SGHTA, CDR2 FQGNSA. Between the trimmed V and J ends, which lost 1 base and 4 bases, there was a span of 11 bases. CDR3 sequence: CASSLDGPGGNTIYF. CDR3 nucleotides: TGTGCCAGCAGCTTAGATGGGCCAGGGGGAAACACCATATATTTT. Full variable domain (rest looked up from reference TRBV7-2 and TRBJ1-3): GAGVSQSPSNKVTEKGKDVELRCDPISGHTALYWYRQSLGQGLEFLIYFQGNSAPDKSGLPSDRFSAERTGGSVSTLTIQRTQQEDSAVYLCASSLDGPGGNTIYFGEGSWLTVV.

The CDR3 nucleotides are TGTGCCAGCAGCCCCAGACAGGTGGCCGATGAGCAGTTCTTC. The encoded protein is CASSPRQVADEQFF. V is TRBV7-2 and J is TRBJ2-1; a possible D gene is TRBD1 (6 bases). CDR3 length: 14 amino acids. Germline V gene data show CDR1 as SGHTA and CDR2 as FQGNSA. V was pared by 5 bases and J by 8 bases, with 16 bases between.

This chain uses TRBV5-1 with TRBJ2-2; D may be TRBD2 (6 bases). CDR3 size: 14 residues. Trimming removed 2 bases from V and 5 bases from J, with 10 bases in between. Germline assignment: CDR1 SGHRS and CDR2 YFSETQ. The CDR3 DNA reads as TGCGCCAGCAGCTTCGCACGGGGGACCGGGGAGCTGTTTTTT. Translation gives CASSFARGTGELFF.

This chain links TRBV2 with TRBJ2-2; tentatively, D is TRBD2 (6 bases). Germline V lookup: CDR1 SNHLY, CDR2 FYNNEI. V lost 6 bases and J 5 bases, leaving 10 bases between the germline ends. The CDR3 has 13 residues. The CDR3: CASSQGRTGELFF. In DNA, the CDR3 is TGTGCCAGCAGCCAAGGGAGGACCGGGGAGCTGTTTTTT.

The V and J genes are TRBV9 and TRBJ2-2; 9 bases fit TRBD1. This CDR3 is 14 amino acids long. With V trimmed by 4 bases and J by 7 bases, 5 bases remained unmatched. Germline CDR1 and CDR2: SGDLS and YYNGEE. CDR3 protein: CASSPQGASGELFF. The CDR3 DNA sequence: TGTGCCAGCAGCCCACAGGGGGCCAGCGGGGAGCTGTTTTTT.

For the CDR3, the DNA is TGTGCCAGCAGCGCAAGACAGGGGAGCACTGAAGCTTTCTTT. Translated: CASSARQGSTEAFF. The rearrangement uses TRBV7-3 and TRBJ1-1; TRBD1 matches 8 bases. CDR1 is SGHTA and CDR2 is FQGTGA in the germline V gene. J gave up 4 bases and V 5 bases, and 6 bases lay outside the gene matches. This CDR3 has 14 amino acids.

V and J are TRBV18 and TRBJ1-1; 8 bases are shared with TRBD1. This CDR3 has 17 amino acids. J gave up 1 base and V 4 bases, and 11 bases lay outside the gene matches. Per germline, CDR1 KGHSH and CDR2 LQKENI. CDR3 DNA sequence: TGTGCCAGCTCACTTAAGGTCCCCGACAGGGGGAACACTGAAGCTTTCTTT. Its protein is CASSLKVPDRGNTEAFF. Complete variable domain (other parts from reference TRBV18 and TRBJ1-1): NAGVMQNPRHLVRRRGQEARLRCSPMKGHSHVYWYRQLPEEGLKFMVYLQKENIIDESGMPKERFSAEFPKEGPSILRIQQVVRGDSAAYFCASSLKVPDRGNTEAFFGQGTRLTVV.

The chain has TRBV2 and TRBJ1-2; a possible D gene is TRBD1 (5 bases). The V gene's germline CDR1 is SNHLY and CDR2 FYNNEI. CDR3 size: 15 residues. The germline V and J ends were trimmed by 4 bases and 4 bases, with 16 bases remaining between them. Here the CDR3 DNA reads TGTGCCAGCAGTGCTACAGTAGGCAGGGTCTATGGCTACACCTTC. Translated, it gives CASSATVGRVYGYTF. Variable domain in full (rest from reference TRBV2 and TRBJ1-2): EPEVTQTPSHQVTQMGQEVILRCVPISNHLYFYWYRQILGQKVEFLVSFYNNEISEKSEIFDDQFSVERPDGSNFTLKIRSTKLEDSAMYFCASSATVGRVYGYTFGSGTRLTVV.

V is TRBV7-2 and J is TRBJ2-7; 7 bases fit TRBD1. The junction had 7 bases not matched to a gene; V was cut back by 3 bases and J by 5 bases. This CDR3 has 14 residues. The germline CDR1 and CDR2 sequences are SGHTA and FQGNSA. The CDR3 here is CASSLGQKSHEQYF. The CDR3 DNA sequence: TGTGCCAGCAGCTTGGGACAGAAGTCCCACGAGCAGTACTTC. Full variable domain (remainder filled in from reference TRBV7-2 and TRBJ2-7): GAGVSQSPSNKVTEKGKDVELRCDPISGHTALYWYRQSLGQGLEFLIYFQGNSAPDKSGLPSDRFSAERTGGSVSTLTIQRTQQEDSAVYLCASSLGQKSHEQYFGPGTRLTVT.

The chain joins TRBV28 to TRBJ1-2; 11 bases are a match to TRBD1. The trim removed 5 bases at V and 8 bases at J, leaving 10 bases unmatched. The CDR3 totals 15 residues. Per germline, CDR1 MDHEN and CDR2 SYDVKM. The DNA of the CDR3 is TGTGCCAGCAGTCCCTATGGACAGGGGGCGTACGGCTACACCTTC. It codes for CASSPYGQGAYGYTF.

The gene calls are TRBV19 and TRBJ2-5; TRBD1 matches at 11 bases. CDR3 length equals 15 residues. J gave up 4 bases and V 6 bases, and 7 bases lay outside the gene matches. CDR1 and CDR2 from the germline V gene are LNHDA and SQIVND (reference sequence). CDR3 region: CASRSGTGGSETQYF. In nucleotides, the CDR3 is TGTGCCAGTAGGTCAGGGACAGGGGGTTCAGAGACCCAGTACTTC.

This chain uses TRBV9 with TRBJ1-5; D is possibly TRBD1 (5 bases). V shed 3 bases and J shed 11 bases, with 12 bases lying between them. Germline V lookup: CDR1 SGDLS, CDR2 YYNGEE. The CDR3 is made up of 12 amino acids. In DNA form, the CDR3 reads TGTGCCAGCAGCGCCGAAACAGGCGCCCAGCATTTT. Amino acid sequence: CASSAETGAQHF.

J is TRBJ1-1 and V is TRBV10-1; D is undetermined. Trimming removed 7 bases at V and 0 bases at J, with 9 bases between. Germline V CDR1 and CDR2: WNHNN, SYGVQD (reference sequence). This CDR3 has 13 residues. The CDR3 nucleotides are TGCGCCAGCACCGGGATGTTGAACACTGAAGCTTTCTTT. This gives the protein CASTGMLNTEAFF.

The chain recombines TRBV15 with TRBJ1-1; perhaps TRBD1 as D (5 bases). Between the trimmed V and J ends, which lost 0 bases and 2 bases, there was a span of 19 bases. There are 18 residues in the CDR3. Per germline, CDR1 LNHNV and CDR2 YYDKDF (reference sequence). The CDR3 bases are TGTGCCACCAGCAGAGATGCGGGGGTGGGTTCACGAAACACTGAAGCTTTCTTT. The encoded protein is CATSRDAGVGSRNTEAFF.

The DNA for the CDR3 is TGTGCCAGCAGCCAAGATAGCTACTTAAACATTCAGTACTTC. Its protein product is CASSQDSYLNIQYF. The chain joins TRBV3-1 (or the pseudogene TRBV3-2) to TRBJ2-4, with D unclear. This CDR3 is built from 14 residues. Germline CDR1 reads LGHDT; CDR2 reads YNNKEL (reference sequence). Trimming took 0 bases from V and 6 from J, leaving 9 bases between them.

V usage is TRBV5-1 and J usage is TRBJ1-1; TRBD1 matches at 10 bases. V trimming: 1 base; J trimming: 2 bases; junction bases outside the gene matches: 5. The CDR3 length is 16 residues. Per the germline V gene, CDR1 is SGHRS and CDR2 is YFSETQ. The CDR3 DNA reads TGCGCCAGCAGCTTGACGGGGACAGGGGAAAACACTGAAGCTTTCTTT. It yields the protein CASSLTGTGENTEAFF.

The chain recombines TRBV3-1 (or the pseudogene TRBV3-2) with TRBJ1-2; 7 nucleotides agree with TRBD1. The CDR3 runs to 15 residues. CDR1 is LGHDT, CDR2 YNNKEL, per germline (reference sequence). The trim removed 0 bases at V and 4 bases at J, leaving 5 bases unmatched. The CDR3 DNA sequence: TGTGCCAGCAGCCAAGATGGAGGGGGCCTCTATGGCTACACCTTC. Translating gives CASSQDGGGLYGYTF.

The V and J genes are TRBV6-2 or TRBV6-3 and TRBJ1-4, with D possibly matching TRBD1 (5 bases). V lost 2 bases and J lost 4, with 11 bases in between. The length of the CDR3 is 15 residues. Germline V lookup: CDR1 MNHEY, CDR2 SVGEGT. The CDR3 DNA follows: TGTGCCAGCAGTTACAGCAGGGTCGTTAATGAAAAACTGTTTTTT. Its protein product is CASSYSRVVNEKLFF.

The chain carries TRBV19 and TRBJ2-5, with 8 positions matching TRBD2. CDR1 and CDR2 (germline): LNHDA, SQIVND (reference sequence). V was clipped by 7 bases and J by 4 bases; unmatched bases: 8. CDR3 size: 14 residues. CDR3 nucleotides: TGTGCCAGTAAAGCGGGGGCCCTTGGAGAGACCCAGTACTTC. Protein: CASKAGALGETQYF.

The table lists this clone with a few counts. This chain joins TRBV10-3 and TRBJ1-3, with a tentative D call TRBD1 (6 bases). Germline-derived CDR1 and CDR2 are ENHRY and SYGVKD. There are 16 residues in the CDR3. V lost 3 bases, J lost 4 bases, and 16 bases lay in between. CDR3 nucleotide sequence: TGTGCCATCAGTGAATTTCGGGGGGCAGGGGGAAACACCATATATTTT. Translating it yields CAISEFRGAGGNTIYF.